This T cell receptor beta chain was retrieved from a study of cytomegalovirus exposure and HLA in healthy donors. Study-wide results and caveats: Later on, analysis showed that most CMV-associated TCR beta chains appeared to be HLA-restricted. Compared with the roughly 700-donor mean, an Asian-associated ancestry cluster reportedly had fewer N-insertions, according to a later analysis. Accurate HLA-A and HLA-B prediction from TCR beta sequences was reported for most subjects.

The donors (healthy individuals) were bone marrow donors. Germline V gene sequence: CDR1 SGHDT, CDR2 YYEEEE. V was clipped by 0 bases and J by 9 bases, with 13 bases between them. The length of the CDR3 is 14 residues. This clone was counted a few times. The antigen is unknown. PCR amplification relied on 60 Vbeta primers (plus 13 Jbeta primers). The assay was immunoSEQ multiplex PCR, and TCRdb's table has in-frame clones only and misses some. The sample lists about 120,000 clones, 10% to 13% occurring once. The receptor comes from a woman under 30 in good health and CMV-seropositive. The V and J genes are TRBV5-6 and TRBJ2-1; D call uncertain. Specimen: PBMCs. This chain's CDR3 is CASSLEAIRGEQFF. The CDR3 DNA sequence: TGTGCCAGCAGCTTGGAGGCAATCCGAGGTGAGCAGTTCTTC. The full variable domain, in which reference TRBV5-6 and TRBJ2-1 provide the parts outside the CDR3, is DAGVTQSPTHLIKTRGQQVTLRCSPKSGHDTVSWYQQALGQGPQFIFQYYEEEERQRGNFPDRFSGHQFPNYSSELNVNALLLGDSALYLCASSLEAIRGEQFFGPGTRLTVL.